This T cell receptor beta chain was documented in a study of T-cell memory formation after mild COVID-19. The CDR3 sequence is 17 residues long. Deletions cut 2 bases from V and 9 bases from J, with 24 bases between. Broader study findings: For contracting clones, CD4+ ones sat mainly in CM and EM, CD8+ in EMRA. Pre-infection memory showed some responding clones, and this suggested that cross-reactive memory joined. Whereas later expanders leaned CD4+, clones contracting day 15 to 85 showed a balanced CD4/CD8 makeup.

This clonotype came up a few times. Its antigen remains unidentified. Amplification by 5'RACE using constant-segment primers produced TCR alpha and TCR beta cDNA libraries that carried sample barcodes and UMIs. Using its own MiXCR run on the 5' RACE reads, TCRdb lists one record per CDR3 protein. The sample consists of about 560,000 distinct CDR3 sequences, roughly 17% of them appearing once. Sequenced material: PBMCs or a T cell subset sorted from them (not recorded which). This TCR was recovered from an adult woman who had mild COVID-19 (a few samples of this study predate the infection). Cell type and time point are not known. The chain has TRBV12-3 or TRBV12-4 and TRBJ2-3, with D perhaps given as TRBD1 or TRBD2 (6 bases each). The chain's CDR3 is CASSLRGGKVGHGTQYF. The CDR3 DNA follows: TGTGCCAGCAGTTTACGGGGCGGGAAGGTGGGACACGGAACGCAGTATTTT.